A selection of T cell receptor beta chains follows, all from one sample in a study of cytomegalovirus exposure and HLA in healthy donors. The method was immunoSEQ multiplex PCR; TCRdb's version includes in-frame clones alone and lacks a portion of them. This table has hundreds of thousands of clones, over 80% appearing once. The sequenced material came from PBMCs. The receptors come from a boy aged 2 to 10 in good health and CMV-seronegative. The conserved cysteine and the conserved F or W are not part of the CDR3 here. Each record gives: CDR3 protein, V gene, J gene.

CDR3: AWSVGGAVWEQY
V: TRBV30
J: TRBJ2-7

CDR3: ASSFRQATGAF
V: TRBV6-5
J: TRBJ1-1

CDR3: ASSWSGTLLYEQY
V: TRBV5-5
J: TRBJ2-7

CDR3: ASRGLANTYEQY
V: TRBV7-2
J: NA

CDR3: ASRLASSGPETQY
V: TRBV5-4
J: TRBJ2-5

CDR3: SVVRVSTDTQY
V: TRBV29-1
J: TRBJ2-3

CDR3: ASSRQGGPNQPQH
V: TRBV6-1
J: TRBJ1-5

CDR3: ASSRGQANTEAF
V: TRBV5-6
J: TRBJ1-1

CDR3: ASSQDLGGIYPH
V: TRBV4-1
J: TRBJ1-5

CDR3: ASSLGQNTEAF
V: TRBV7-9
J: TRBJ1-1

CDR3: ATSRDPRDYSPGELF
V: TRBV15
J: TRBJ2-2

CDR3: SVELGAGYGYT
V: TRBV29-1
J: TRBJ1-2

CDR3: ASSGGQFDNYGYT
V: TRBV2
J: TRBJ1-2

CDR3: ASSYGSTDTQY
V: TRBV5-1
J: TRBJ2-3

CDR3: SARRGREAF
V: TRBV20-1
J: TRBJ1-1

CDR3: ASTPAGGMDEQY
V: TRBV9
J: TRBJ2-7

CDR3: ASSSYREGEQF
V: TRBV7-3
J: TRBJ2-1

CDR3: ASSLGGATYNEQF
V: TRBV7-9
J: TRBJ2-1

CDR3: SVEELGGQGGRGEQF
V: TRBV29-1
J: TRBJ2-1

CDR3: ASSVATGINTEAF
V: TRBV9
J: TRBJ1-1

CDR3: ASSLSVGNTIY
V: TRBV19
J: TRBJ1-3

CDR3: ASSARQGMNTEAF
V: TRBV27
J: TRBJ1-1

CDR3: ASSLDTSSYEQY
V: TRBV19
J: TRBJ2-7

CDR3: ASSPYPLAGGTDTQY
V: TRBV7-2
J: TRBJ2-3

CDR3: ASSLDSDSSYEQY
V: TRBV5-4
J: TRBJ2-7

CDR3: ASSLARAGTGRSYGYT
V: TRBV7-8
J: TRBJ1-2

CDR3: ASSLVQANEQF
V: TRBV5-4
J: TRBJ2-1

CDR3: AWNRGNQPQH
V: TRBV30
J: TRBJ1-5

CDR3: ASSRLYNEQF
V: TRBV2
J: TRBJ2-1

CDR3: ASSAPQGQGELF
V: TRBV6-5
J: TRBJ2-2

CDR3: ASSYSSDSPLH
V: TRBV6-5
J: TRBJ1-6

CDR3: ASSYGQGNTEAF
V: TRBV7-2
J: TRBJ1-1

CDR3: ATSRDRGNTGELF
V: TRBV15
J: TRBJ2-2

CDR3: ASSLLDYLGADTQY
V: TRBV4-1
J: TRBJ2-3

CDR3: ASSIGLAGKETQY
V: TRBV5-8
J: TRBJ2-5